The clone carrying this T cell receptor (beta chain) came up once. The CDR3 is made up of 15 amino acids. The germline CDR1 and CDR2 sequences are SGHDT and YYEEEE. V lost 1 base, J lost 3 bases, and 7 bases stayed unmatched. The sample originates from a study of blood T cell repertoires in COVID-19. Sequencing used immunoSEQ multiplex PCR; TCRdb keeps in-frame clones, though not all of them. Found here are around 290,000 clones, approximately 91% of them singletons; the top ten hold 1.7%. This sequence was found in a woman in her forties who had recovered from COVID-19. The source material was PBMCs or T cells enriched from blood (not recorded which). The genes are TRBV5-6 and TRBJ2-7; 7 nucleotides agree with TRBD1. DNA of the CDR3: TGTGCCAGCAGCTTGTTGACAGGGATTGGCTACGAGCAGTACTTC. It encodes CASSLLTGIGYEQYF.